This T cell receptor beta chain was obtained from a study of regulatory and conventional T cells in RAG deficiency. Study at large: Autoimmunity is frequent in combined immunodeficiency with hypomorphic RAG mutations. Whole-study findings and limits: Shannon entropy was markedly lower and Simpson indices higher in RAG-deficient patients than control T-cell subsets.

Blood CD4+ CD25-low CD127-high conventional T cells supplied the genomic DNA template. In the case of this clone: Its antigen is still unknown.

Method: immunoSEQ multiplex PCR; TCRdb's copy keeps in-frame clones and lacks some. The sample has more than 8,500 clones, approximately 96% seen once. The sequence was obtained from a human donor with RAG deficiency presenting as severe combined immunodeficiency. Sample: CD4+ effector T cells sorted from blood.

The CDR3 coding sequence is TGCGCCAGCAGCGAAGGACAGAGCACAGATACGCAGTATTTT. Protein: CASSEGQSTDTQYF. The V and J genes are TRBV5-1 and TRBJ2-3; tentative D call: TRBD1 (6 bases). This CDR3 comprises 14 residues. Germline V CDR1 and CDR2: SGHRS, YFSETQ. V gave up 4 bases and J gave up 0 bases, with 9 bases separating them. The full variable domain, in which reference TRBV5-1 and TRBJ2-3 provide the parts outside the CDR3, is KAGVTQTPRYLIKTRGQQVTLSCSPISGHRSVSWYQQTPGQGLQFLFEYFSETQRNKGNFPGRFSGRQFSNSRSEMNVSTLELGDSALYLCASSEGQSTDTQYFGPGTRLTVL.